This record covers a single T cell receptor beta chain. TCRdb re-analysed the 5' RACE reads in MiXCR, keeping a single row per CDR3 protein. This sample has around 300,000 distinct CDR3 sequences, with roughly 13% found just once. Trimming pared 4 bases from V and 0 bases from J, leaving 14 bases between. The germline gives CDR1 SGHRS, CDR2 YFSETQ. The CDR3 runs 17 residues. This sample stems from a study of T-cell memory formation after mild COVID-19. Sequenced material: PBMCs or a T cell subset sorted from them (not recorded which). This clonotype was sampled from a man younger than 30 who had mild COVID-19 (a few samples of this study predate the infection). Cell type and time point are not known. This rearrangement joins TRBV5-1 to TRBJ2-6; D is undetermined. The CDR3 here is CASSDILRASGANVLTF. The CDR3 DNA reads as TGCGCCAGCAGCGATATCCTTAGAGCCTCTGGGGCCAACGTCCTGACTTTC.